The next 32 T cell receptor beta chains were all read from a single sample in a study of cytomegalovirus exposure and HLA in healthy donors. The study ran its PCR with 60 Vbeta and 13 Jbeta primers. Sequencing used immunoSEQ multiplex PCR; TCRdb keeps in-frame clones, though not all of them. The repertoire holds 73,000 or so clones, about 81% seen once, with roughly 6.8% in the top ten. Sequenced: PBMCs. The source is a human donor in good health.

The chain employs TRBV11-2 and TRBJ2-1, with TRBD1 matching over 7 bases. V lost 0 bases and J lost 0; bases outside the gene matches: 11. This CDR3 comprises 19 residues. Germline V gene lookup returns CDR1 SGHAT and CDR2 FQNNGV. CDR3 in amino acids: CASSLDYRDSRPSYNEQFF. The CDR3 DNA sequence: TGTGCCAGCAGCTTAGATTACCGGGACAGTCGGCCCTCCTACAATGAGCAGTTCTTC. The complete variable domain, with remaining parts taken from reference TRBV11-2 and TRBJ2-1, reads EAGVAQSPRYKIIEKRQSVAFWCNPISGHATLYWYQQILGQGPKLLIQFQNNGVVDDSQLPKDRFSAERLKGVDSTLKIQPAKLEDSAVYLCASSLDYRDSRPSYNEQFFGPGTRLTVL.

The gene calls are TRBV7-8 and TRBJ1-5; D remains unclear. The CDR3 covers 16 residues. V was pared by 3 bases and J by 2 bases, with 14 bases between. Per the germline V gene, CDR1 is SGHVS and CDR2 is FQNEAQ. CDR3 bases: TGTGCCAGCAGCTTCTGGGGAGGCGCGGGCAATCAGCCCCAGCATTTT. Translating it yields CASSFWGGAGNQPQHF.

The chain couples TRBV5-1 to TRBJ1-3, with unresolved D. Germline V gene data show CDR1 as SGHRS and CDR2 as YFSETQ. V lost 0 bases, J lost 0 bases, and 7 bases lay in between. The CDR3 extends over 15 amino acids. CDR3 coding DNA: TGCGCCAGCAGCTTGGCCTCCAGCTCTGGAAACACCATATATTTT. This gives the protein CASSLASSSGNTIYF. The variable domain in full, completed from reference TRBV5-1 and TRBJ1-3, reads KAGVTQTPRYLIKTRGQQVTLSCSPISGHRSVSWYQQTPGQGLQFLFEYFSETQRNKGNFPGRFSGRQFSNSRSEMNVSTLELGDSALYLCASSLASSSGNTIYFGEGSWLTVV.

This clone was found a few times. The chain links TRBV7-2 to TRBJ2-7; no clear D gene. The CDR3 totals 13 residues. Per germline, CDR1 SGHTA and CDR2 FQGNSA. With 5 bases removed from V and 3 bases from J, the gap between germline ends came to 11 bases. DNA of the CDR3: TGTGCCAGCAGCCCCGGGTGGGTCTACGAGCAGTACTTC. The encoded protein is CASSPGWVYEQYF.

The chain couples TRBV27 to TRBJ2-3, with TRBD2 matching 8 bases. The CDR3 has 16 amino acids. Trimming cost V 5 bases and J 0 bases; bases outside gene matches: 7. From germline, CDR1 is MNHEY and CDR2 SMNVEV (reference sequence). The CDR3 sequence is CASSPGLASSTDTQYF. The CDR3 DNA reads as TGTGCCAGCAGTCCAGGACTAGCCTCGAGCACAGATACGCAGTATTTT.

The count of this clone is one. The chain couples TRBV5-5 to TRBJ2-3; D is possibly TRBD2 (6 bases). The germline gives CDR1 SGHKS, CDR2 YYEKEE (reference sequence). Trimming removed 4 bases from V and 2 bases from J, with 11 bases in between. This CDR3 comprises 14 residues. Written as DNA, the CDR3 is TGTGCCAGCAGCGCTGGGGGGACCACAGATACGCAGTATTTT. Translating it yields CASSAGGTTDTQYF.

The rearrangement uses TRBV19 and TRBJ1-5; D remains ambiguous. Germline CDR1 reads LNHDA; CDR2 reads SQIVND (reference sequence). Trimming removed 3 bases from V and 1 base from J, with 7 bases in between. The CDR3 is made up of 14 amino acids. Here the CDR3 DNA reads TGTGCCAGTAGTATCACGGGGAGCAATCAGCCCCAGCATTTT. Its protein product is CASSITGSNQPQHF.

This clone appeared a single time. The V gene is TRBV4-1, the J gene TRBJ1-2, with 8 bases that match TRBD1. Germline loops: CDR1 MGHRA, CDR2 YSYEKL. There are 16 residues in the CDR3. J lost 7 bases, V lost 5 bases, and 15 bases had no gene match. The CDR3 is CASSEGSGQGLCGYTF. CDR3 nucleotide sequence: TGCGCCAGCAGCGAAGGGTCCGGACAGGGATTATGTGGCTACACCTTC.

This clone was observed a single time. This rearrangement joins TRBV7-6 to TRBJ1-1; D may be TRBD1 (6 bases). Trimming left V 1 base short and J 1 base short, with 16 bases between. There are 17 residues in the CDR3. Germline-derived CDR1 and CDR2 are SGHVS and FNYEAQ. The CDR3, as DNA: TGTGCCAGCAGCTTAGGAGGGCGGGGGGCGAGGAACACTGAAGCTTTCTTT. Translation gives CASSLGGRGARNTEAFF.

The V call is TRBV29-1, the J call TRBJ2-3; D not resolved. This CDR3 comprises 14 residues. Trimming took 3 bases from V and 2 from J, leaving 12 bases between them. Germline lookup yields CDR1 SQVTM and CDR2 ANQGSEA. The CDR3 loop is CSVEESTVTDTQYF. For the CDR3, the DNA is TGCAGCGTTGAGGAGTCTACCGTCACAGATACGCAGTATTTT.

The chain is built from TRBV5-1 and TRBJ2-7, with TRBD1 identical over 9 bases. Germline V gives CDR1 SGHRS, CDR2 YFSETQ. The CDR3 contains 14 residues. The junction had 6 bases not matched to a gene; V was cut back by 5 bases and J by 3 bases. The CDR3 DNA is TGCGCCAGCAGACCGACAGGGGGATTCTACGAGCAGTACTTC. It yields the protein CASRPTGGFYEQYF.

The chain carries TRBV6-6 and TRBJ2-7; no reliable D call. The germline CDR1 and CDR2 sequences are MNHNY and SVGAGI (reference sequence). This CDR3 region has 12 residues. V dropped 3 bases and J dropped 3 bases, with 6 bases sitting between them. The CDR3 loop reads CASSYPNYEQYF. The CDR3 DNA reads as TGTGCCAGCAGTTATCCCAACTACGAGCAGTACTTC.

There are a few counts of this clone. CDR3 residues: CASSPLSGELFF. CDR3 sequence (DNA): TGTGCCAGCAGCCCCCTCTCCGGGGAGCTGTTTTTT. V usage is TRBV7-8 and J usage is TRBJ2-2; D remains unclear. Trimming shortened V by 5 bases and J by 6 bases, and 7 bases separated the two germline ends. CDR1 and CDR2 from the germline V gene are SGHVS and FQNEAQ. The CDR3 is 12 residues long.

The chain joins TRBV28 to TRBJ1-1; TRBD1 aligns across 9 bases. The germline gives CDR1 MDHEN, CDR2 SYDVKM. The CDR3 runs to 15 residues. The V and J ends lost 0 bases and 4 bases, in that order; junction bases with no gene match: 3. DNA for the CDR3: TGTGCCAGCAGTTTATGGGGACAGGGAGGCACTGAAGCTTTCTTT. Protein: CASSLWGQGGTEAFF.

The gene calls are TRBV7-3 and TRBJ2-2; D may be TRBD2 (6 bases). Looked up from germline, CDR1 is SGHTA and CDR2 is FQGTGA. The germline V and J ends were trimmed by 5 bases and 6 bases, with 16 bases remaining between them. The CDR3 runs 15 residues. CDR3 nucleotide sequence: TGTGCCAGCAGCCTCAGTCTGGCGGGGTCCGGGGAGCTGTTTTTT. This encodes CASSLSLAGSGELFF.

The V gene is TRBV10-2, the J gene TRBJ2-5; 10 bases map to TRBD2. This CDR3 is built from 15 residues. The trim removed 7 bases at V and 1 base at J, leaving 6 bases unmatched. Germline CDR1 WSHSY, CDR2 SAAADI. The CDR3 loop is CASNPSGGAQETQYF. The CDR3 DNA reads TGCGCCAGCAACCCCAGCGGGGGGGCCCAAGAGACCCAGTACTTC.

The chain is built from TRBV7-3 and TRBJ1-1; no definite D call. Trimming pared 5 bases from V and 0 bases from J, leaving 7 bases between. CDR1 and CDR2 from the germline V gene are SGHTA and FQGTGA. The CDR3 runs 13 residues. The CDR3 region is CASSPIVNTEAFF. The CDR3 DNA is TGTGCCAGCAGCCCTATAGTGAACACTGAAGCTTTCTTT.

This chain links TRBV19 with TRBJ1-6, with D maybe TRBD1 (6 bases). CDR1 and CDR2 (germline): LNHDA, SQIVND (reference sequence). This CDR3 comprises 14 residues. The V and J ends lost 7 bases and 10 bases respectively, with 17 bases between them. CDR3 DNA sequence: TGTGCCAGTAACCCCCAGGGGACGGCGTCACCCCTCCACTTT. As protein: CASNPQGTASPLHF.

The chain couples TRBV7-9 to TRBJ1-5; D uncertain. Trimming shortened V by 6 bases and J by 7 bases, and 16 bases separated the two germline ends. CDR1 SEHNR and CDR2 FQNEAQ come from the germline V gene (reference sequence). The CDR3 length is 14 residues. The CDR3 spells CASSYGSSGQPQHF. The CDR3, as DNA: TGTGCCAGCAGTTATGGATCCTCGGGGCAGCCCCAGCATTTT. The variable domain in full, completed from reference TRBV7-9 and TRBJ1-5, reads DTGVSQNPRHKITKRGQNVTFRCDPISEHNRLYWYRQTLGQGPEFLTYFQNEAQLEKSRLLSDRFSAERPKGSFSTLEIQRTEQGDSAMYLCASSYGSSGQPQHFGDGTRLSIL.

The CDR3 reads CASSLQGSGSSYNEQFF. In DNA, the CDR3 is TGTGCCAGCAGCTTACAGGGGTCTGGGAGCTCCTACAATGAGCAGTTCTTC. This chain connects TRBV7-3 to TRBJ2-1; tentatively, D is TRBD1 (6 bases). The CDR3 loop spans 17 amino acids. Germline V CDR1 and CDR2: SGHTA, FQGTGA. The germline V and J ends were trimmed by 2 bases and 0 bases, with 14 bases remaining between them. The full variable domain, with the rest looked up from reference TRBV7-3 and TRBJ2-1, is GAGVSQTPSNKVTEKGKYVELRCDPISGHTALYWYRQSLGQGPEFLIYFQGTGAADDSGLPNDRFFAVRPEGSVSTLKIQRTERGDSAVYLCASSLQGSGSSYNEQFFGPGTRLTVL.

This sequence joins TRBV6-5 and TRBJ2-7; 7 positions agree with TRBD1. The CDR3 consists of 15 residues. Germline values: CDR1 MNHEY, CDR2 SVGAGI. J was trimmed by 0 bases and V by 6 bases; bases with no gene match: 8. This chain's CDR3 is CASRPTRDSSYEQYF. The CDR3 DNA is TGTGCCAGCAGACCGACCCGGGACAGCTCCTACGAGCAGTACTTC.

This clone has only a few counts. V is TRBV2 and J is TRBJ1-2; perhaps TRBD1 as D (5 bases). V was shortened by 7 bases and J by 3 bases, with 18 bases between the two germline ends. Looked up from germline, CDR1 is SNHLY and CDR2 is FYNNEI. CDR3 length: 15 amino acids. In DNA form, the CDR3 reads TGTGCCAGCACCCGAGAACCGATGGGGCACTATGGCTACACCTTC. Protein sequence: CASTREPMGHYGYTF.

The CDR3 loop reads CASSQEGARRLSDAQYF. The CDR3 region has the DNA TGCGCCAGCAGCCAAGAGGGGGCTCGGAGACTATCGGATGCGCAGTATTTT. The chain is built from TRBV4-3 and TRBJ2-3, with D maybe TRBD1 (6 bases). V lost 0 bases and J lost 10, with 23 bases in between. The germline V gene has CDR1 LGHNA and CDR2 YSLEER. There are 17 residues in the CDR3.

In DNA form, the CDR3 reads TGTGCCACCAGCACAAGATCTGGCGGAAGCAATCAGCCCCAGCATTTT. It is translated as CATSTRSGGSNQPQHF. The chain carries TRBV15 and TRBJ1-5; unclear D gene. Per the germline V gene, CDR1 is LNHNV and CDR2 is YYDKDF (reference sequence). V lost 4 bases and J 1 base, leaving 14 bases between the germline ends. The CDR3 totals 16 residues.

The V and J genes are TRBV7-3 and TRBJ2-6, with TRBD1 as a possible D gene (6 bases). CDR1 is SGHTA, CDR2 FQGTGA, per germline. Between the trimmed V and J ends, which lost 5 bases and 0 bases, there was a span of 14 bases. The CDR3 runs to 17 residues. The CDR3 loop reads CASSRGTPSSGANVLTF. CDR3 nucleotides: TGTGCCAGCAGCCGAGGGACACCGAGCTCTGGGGCCAACGTCCTGACTTTC.

The chain joins TRBV28 to TRBJ1-5; no clear D. The CDR3 is 13 residues long. Trimming pared 4 bases from V and 3 bases from J, leaving 7 bases between. Germline loops: CDR1 MDHEN, CDR2 SYDVKM. The CDR3 loop reads CASSSTNNQPQHF. The CDR3 DNA sequence: TGTGCCAGCAGTTCGACAAACAATCAGCCCCAGCATTTT.

The CDR3 DNA reads as TGTGCCAGCAGTGAATTCATCCCAGGAAACACCATATATTTT. This translates into CASSEFIPGNTIYF. This rearrangement joins TRBV25-1 to TRBJ1-3; D ambiguous. The CDR3 spans 14 residues. Germline CDR1 is MGHDK and CDR2 is SYGVNS. V gave up 1 base and J gave up 4 bases, with 8 bases separating them. The whole variable domain, remainder taken from reference TRBV25-1 and TRBJ1-3, is EADIYQTPRYLVIGTGKKITLECSQTMGHDKMYWYQQDPGMELHLIHYSYGVNSTEKGDLSSESTVSRIRTEHFPLTLESARPSHTSQYLCASSEFIPGNTIYFGEGSWLTVV.

V gene TRBV5-4 combines with J gene TRBJ1-2, with 7 bases aligning to TRBD1. The germline CDR1 and CDR2 sequences are SGHNT and YYREEE (reference sequence). V shed 5 bases, J shed 3 bases, and the junction held 7 bases outside the gene matches. The CDR3 extends over 14 amino acids. The DNA of the CDR3 is TGTGCCAGCAGGGTCATCGGGACAGACTATGGCTACACCTTC. This translates into CASRVIGTDYGYTF.

This clone was observed once. The chain couples TRBV7-9 to TRBJ1-2; D might be TRBD1 (5 bases). CDR3 size: 14 residues. Per germline, CDR1 SEHNR and CDR2 FQNEAQ (reference sequence). Trimming cost V 4 bases and J 7 bases, with 16 bases left between them. The chain's CDR3 is CASSYTGLESGYTF. The CDR3 DNA reads TGTGCCAGCAGCTATACAGGCCTAGAGTCTGGCTACACCTTC.

The rearrangement joins TRBV7-9 to TRBJ2-2; 10 bases are a match to TRBD1. The CDR3 loop spans 17 amino acids. Trimming at V came to 4 bases and at J to 4 bases, leaving 9 bases not matched to a gene. CDR1 is SEHNR and CDR2 is FQNEAQ in the germline V gene (reference sequence). CDR3 sequence: CASSWDRGHATTGELFF. The DNA of the CDR3 is TGTGCCAGCAGCTGGGACAGGGGACACGCAACCACCGGGGAGCTGTTTTTT.

The chain employs TRBV19 and TRBJ2-2; D is possibly TRBD2 (6 bases). V lost 2 bases and J lost 1, with 11 bases in between. Germline CDR1 and CDR2: LNHDA and SQIVND (reference sequence). The CDR3 sequence is 16 residues long. The CDR3 region has the DNA TGTGCCAGTAGTATACCCAGCGGGCAGAACACCGGGGAGCTGTTTTTT. This gives the protein CASSIPSGQNTGELFF.

The genes are TRBV28 and TRBJ2-3, with 11 positions matching TRBD2. The CDR3 loop spans 18 amino acids. Trimming removed 1 base from V and 0 bases from J; junction bases left unmatched: 6. Germline V gives CDR1 MDHEN, CDR2 SYDVKM. The CDR3 DNA reads TGTGCCAGCAGTTTATTTGGCGCTAGCGGGGGGAGCACAGATACGCAGTATTTT. It specifies CASSLFGASGGSTDTQYF.